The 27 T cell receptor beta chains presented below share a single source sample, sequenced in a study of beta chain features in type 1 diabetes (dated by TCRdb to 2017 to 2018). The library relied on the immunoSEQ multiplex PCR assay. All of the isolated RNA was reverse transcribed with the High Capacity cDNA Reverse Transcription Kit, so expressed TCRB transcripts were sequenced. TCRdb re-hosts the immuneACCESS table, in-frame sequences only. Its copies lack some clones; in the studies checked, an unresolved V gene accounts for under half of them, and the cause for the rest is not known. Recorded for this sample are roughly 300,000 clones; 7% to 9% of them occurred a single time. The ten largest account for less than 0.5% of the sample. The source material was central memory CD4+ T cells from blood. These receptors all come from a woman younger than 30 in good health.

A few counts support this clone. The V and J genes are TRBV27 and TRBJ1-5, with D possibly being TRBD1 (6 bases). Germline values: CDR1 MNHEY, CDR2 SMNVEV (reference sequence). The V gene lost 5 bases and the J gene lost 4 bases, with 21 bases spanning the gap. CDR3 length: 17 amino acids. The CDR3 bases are TGTGCCAGCAGTCCTCTAGGGGACATCGCAAGGAATCAGCCCCAGCATTTT. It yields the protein CASSPLGDIARNQPQHF.

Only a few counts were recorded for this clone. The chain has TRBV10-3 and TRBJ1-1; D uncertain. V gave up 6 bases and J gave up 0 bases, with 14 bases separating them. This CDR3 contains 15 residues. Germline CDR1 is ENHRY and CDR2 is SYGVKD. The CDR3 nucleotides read TGTGCCATCAGACCCAGTCAGACAATGAACACTGAAGCTTTCTTT. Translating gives CAIRPSQTMNTEAFF.

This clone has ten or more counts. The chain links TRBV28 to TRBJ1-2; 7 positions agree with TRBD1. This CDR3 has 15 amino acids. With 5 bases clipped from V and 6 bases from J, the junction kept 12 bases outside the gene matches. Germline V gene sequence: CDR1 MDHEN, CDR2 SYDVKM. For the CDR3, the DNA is TGTGCCAGCAGTCCGGGGACAGTGAGGAGGAATGGCTACACCTTC. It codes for CASSPGTVRRNGYTF.

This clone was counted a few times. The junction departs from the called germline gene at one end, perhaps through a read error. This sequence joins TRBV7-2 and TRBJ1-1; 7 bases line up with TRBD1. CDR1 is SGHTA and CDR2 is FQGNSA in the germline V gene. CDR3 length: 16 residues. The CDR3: CASSQGPAQETGEAFF. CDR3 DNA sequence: TGCGCCAGCAGCCAAGGACCCGCTCAGGAGACAGGGGAAGCTTTCTTT.

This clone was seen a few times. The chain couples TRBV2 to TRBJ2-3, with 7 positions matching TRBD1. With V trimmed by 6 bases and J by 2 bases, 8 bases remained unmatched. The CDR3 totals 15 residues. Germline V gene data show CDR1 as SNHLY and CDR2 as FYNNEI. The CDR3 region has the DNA TGTGCCAGCAGACCCACAGGGGCGAACACAGATACGCAGTATTTT. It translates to CASRPTGANTDTQYF.

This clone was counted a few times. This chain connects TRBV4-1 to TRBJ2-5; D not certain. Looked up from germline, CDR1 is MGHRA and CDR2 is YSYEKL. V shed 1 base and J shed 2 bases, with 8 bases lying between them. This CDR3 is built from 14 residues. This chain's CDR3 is CASSQGNLQETQYF. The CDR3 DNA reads TGCGCCAGCAGCCAAGGCAACTTACAAGAGACCCAGTACTTC.

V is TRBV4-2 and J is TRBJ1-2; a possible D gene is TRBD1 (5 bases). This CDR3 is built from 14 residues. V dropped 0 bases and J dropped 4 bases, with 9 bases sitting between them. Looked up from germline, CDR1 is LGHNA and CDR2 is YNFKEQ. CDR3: CASSQDRGGYGYTF. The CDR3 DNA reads TGTGCCAGCAGCCAAGATCGGGGGGGCTATGGCTACACCTTC.

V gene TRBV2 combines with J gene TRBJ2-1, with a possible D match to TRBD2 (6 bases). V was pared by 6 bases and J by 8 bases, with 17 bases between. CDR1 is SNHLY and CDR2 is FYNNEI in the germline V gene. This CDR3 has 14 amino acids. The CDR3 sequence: CASSRDSQPDEQFF. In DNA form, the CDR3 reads TGTGCCAGCAGCCGGGACTCACAACCTGATGAGCAGTTCTTC.

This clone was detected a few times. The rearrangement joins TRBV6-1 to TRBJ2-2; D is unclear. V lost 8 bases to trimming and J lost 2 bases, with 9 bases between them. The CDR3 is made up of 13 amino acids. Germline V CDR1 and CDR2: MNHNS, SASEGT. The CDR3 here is CASLGVNTGELFF. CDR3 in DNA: TGTGCCAGCCTTGGGGTTAACACCGGGGAGCTGTTTTTT.

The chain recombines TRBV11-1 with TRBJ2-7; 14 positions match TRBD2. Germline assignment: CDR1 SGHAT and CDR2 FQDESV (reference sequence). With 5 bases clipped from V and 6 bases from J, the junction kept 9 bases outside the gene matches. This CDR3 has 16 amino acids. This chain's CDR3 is CASSPRKGLAGVEQYF. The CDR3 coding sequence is TGTGCCAGCAGCCCAAGGAAGGGACTAGCGGGAGTCGAGCAGTACTTC. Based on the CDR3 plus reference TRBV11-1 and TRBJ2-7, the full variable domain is EAEVAQSPRYKITEKSQAVAFWCDPISGHATLYWYRQILGQGPELLVQFQDESVVDDSQLPKDRFSAERLKGVDSTLKIQPAELGDSAMYLCASSPRKGLAGVEQYFGPGTRLTVT.

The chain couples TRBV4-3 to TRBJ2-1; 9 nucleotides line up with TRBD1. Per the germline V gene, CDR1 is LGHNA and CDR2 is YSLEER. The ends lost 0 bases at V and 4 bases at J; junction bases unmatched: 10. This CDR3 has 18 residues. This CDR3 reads CASSQEVPGQGTYNEQFF. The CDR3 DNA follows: TGCGCCAGCAGCCAAGAGGTTCCGGGACAGGGAACGTACAATGAGCAGTTCTTC.

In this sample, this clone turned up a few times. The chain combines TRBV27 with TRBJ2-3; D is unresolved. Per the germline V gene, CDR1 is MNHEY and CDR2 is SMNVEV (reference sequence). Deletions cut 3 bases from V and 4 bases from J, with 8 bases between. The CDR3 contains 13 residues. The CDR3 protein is CASSLRPSDTQYF. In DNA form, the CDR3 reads TGTGCCAGCAGTTTGAGGCCATCAGATACGCAGTATTTT.

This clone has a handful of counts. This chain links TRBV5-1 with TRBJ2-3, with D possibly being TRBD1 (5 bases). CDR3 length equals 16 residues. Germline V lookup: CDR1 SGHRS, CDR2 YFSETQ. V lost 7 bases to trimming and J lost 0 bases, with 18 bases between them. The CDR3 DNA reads TGCGCCAGCCGTGACCCAACAGGTTCTAGCACAGATACGCAGTATTTT. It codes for CASRDPTGSSTDTQYF.

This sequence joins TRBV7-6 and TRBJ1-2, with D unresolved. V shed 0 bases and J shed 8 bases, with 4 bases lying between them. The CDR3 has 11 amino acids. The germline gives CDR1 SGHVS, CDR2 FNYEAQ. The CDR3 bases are TGTGCCAGCAGCTTAGCCCTGGGCTACACCTTC. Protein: CASSLALGYTF.

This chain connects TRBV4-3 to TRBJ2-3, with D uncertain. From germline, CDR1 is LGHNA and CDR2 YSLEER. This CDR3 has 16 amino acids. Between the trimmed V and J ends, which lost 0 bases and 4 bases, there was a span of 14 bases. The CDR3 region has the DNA TGCGCCAGCAGCCAAGATCCGGTGGAAGGCGCAGATACGCAGTATTTT. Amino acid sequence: CASSQDPVEGADTQYF.

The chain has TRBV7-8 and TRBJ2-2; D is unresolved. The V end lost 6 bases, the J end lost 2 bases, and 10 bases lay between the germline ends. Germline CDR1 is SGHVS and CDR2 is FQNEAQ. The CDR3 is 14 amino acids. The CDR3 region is CASSSRVNTGELFF. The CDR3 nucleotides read TGTGCCAGCAGTTCCCGGGTTAACACCGGGGAGCTGTTTTTT.

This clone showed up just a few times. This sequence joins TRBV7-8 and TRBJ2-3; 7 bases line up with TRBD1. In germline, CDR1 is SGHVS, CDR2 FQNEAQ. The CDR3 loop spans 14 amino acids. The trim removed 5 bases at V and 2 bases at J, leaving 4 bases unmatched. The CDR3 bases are TGTGCCAGCAGCCGGGACAGTTCCACAGATACGCAGTATTTT. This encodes CASSRDSSTDTQYF.

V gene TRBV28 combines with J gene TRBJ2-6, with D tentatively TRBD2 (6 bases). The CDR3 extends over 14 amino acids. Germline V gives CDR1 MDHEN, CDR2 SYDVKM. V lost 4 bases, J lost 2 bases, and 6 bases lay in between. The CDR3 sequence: CASSWGAGANVLTF. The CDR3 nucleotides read TGTGCCAGCAGTTGGGGGGCTGGGGCCAACGTCCTGACTTTC. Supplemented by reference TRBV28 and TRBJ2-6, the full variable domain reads DVKVTQSSRYLVKRTGEKVFLECVQDMDHENMFWYRQDPGLGLRLIYFSYDVKMKEKGDIPEGYSVSREKKERFSLILESASTNQTSMYLCASSWGAGANVLTFGAGSRLTVL.

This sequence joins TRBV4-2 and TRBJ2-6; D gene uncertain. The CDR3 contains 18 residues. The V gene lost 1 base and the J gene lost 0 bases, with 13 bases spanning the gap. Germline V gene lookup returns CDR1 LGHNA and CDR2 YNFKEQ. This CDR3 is CASSQATHGSSGANVLTF. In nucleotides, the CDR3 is TGTGCCAGCAGCCAAGCAACACATGGAAGCTCTGGGGCCAACGTCCTGACTTTC.

The DNA for the CDR3 is TGTGCCAGCAGTTACTCGATGGGGACAAAAGAGACCCAGTACTTC. This sequence encodes CASSYSMGTKETQYF. The chain links TRBV27 to TRBJ2-5; D may be TRBD1 (6 bases). The CDR3 sequence is 15 residues long. Per germline, CDR1 MNHEY and CDR2 SMNVEV (reference sequence). The V gene lost 4 bases and the J gene lost 3 bases, with 15 bases spanning the gap.

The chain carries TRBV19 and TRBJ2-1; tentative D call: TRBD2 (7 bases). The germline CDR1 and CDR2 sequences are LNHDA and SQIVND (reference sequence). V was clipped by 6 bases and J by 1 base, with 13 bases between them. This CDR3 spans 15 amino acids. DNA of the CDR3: TGTGCCAGTAGATCGGGGGGCGCTTCCTACAATGAGCAGTTCTTC. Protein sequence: CASRSGGASYNEQFF.

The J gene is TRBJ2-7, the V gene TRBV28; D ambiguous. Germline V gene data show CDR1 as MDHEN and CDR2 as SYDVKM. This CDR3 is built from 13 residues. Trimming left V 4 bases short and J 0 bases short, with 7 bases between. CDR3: CASSSQSSYEQYF. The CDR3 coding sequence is TGTGCCAGCAGTTCACAGAGCTCCTACGAGCAGTACTTC.

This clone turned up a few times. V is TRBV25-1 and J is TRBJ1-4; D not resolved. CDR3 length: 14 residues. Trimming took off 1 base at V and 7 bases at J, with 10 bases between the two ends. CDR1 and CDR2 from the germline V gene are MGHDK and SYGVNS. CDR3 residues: CASSEFGELEKLFF. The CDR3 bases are TGTGCCAGCAGTGAATTTGGGGAGCTTGAAAAACTGTTTTTT.

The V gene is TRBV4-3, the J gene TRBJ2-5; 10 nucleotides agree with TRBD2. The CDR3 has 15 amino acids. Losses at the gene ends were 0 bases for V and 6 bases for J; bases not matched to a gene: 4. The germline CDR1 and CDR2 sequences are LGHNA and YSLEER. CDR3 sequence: CASSQDLAGVQTQYF. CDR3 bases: TGCGCCAGCAGCCAAGATCTAGCGGGAGTGCAGACCCAGTACTTC.

CDR3 loop: CASSLTDRAGYGYTF. CDR3 coding DNA: TGTGCCAGCAGCTTGACCGACAGGGCGGGCTATGGCTACACCTTC. The chain carries TRBV5-6 and TRBJ1-2; 7 bases are shared with TRBD1. Germline values: CDR1 SGHDT, CDR2 YYEEEE. V shed 1 base and J 4 bases; nucleotides not matched to a gene: 7. This CDR3 has 15 amino acids.

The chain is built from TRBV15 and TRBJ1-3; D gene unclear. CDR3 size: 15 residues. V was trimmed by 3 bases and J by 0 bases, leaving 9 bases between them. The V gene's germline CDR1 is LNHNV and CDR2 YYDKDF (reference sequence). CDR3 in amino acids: CATSSLVSSGNTIYF. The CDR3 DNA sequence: TGTGCCACCAGCAGTTTAGTCAGCTCTGGAAACACCATATATTTT.

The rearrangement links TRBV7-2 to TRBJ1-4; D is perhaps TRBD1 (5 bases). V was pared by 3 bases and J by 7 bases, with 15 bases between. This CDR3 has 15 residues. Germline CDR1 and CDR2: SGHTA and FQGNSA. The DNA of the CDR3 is TGTGCCAGCAGCTTTATAGGGGAAGGTGCTGAAAAACTGTTTTTT. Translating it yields CASSFIGEGAEKLFF.